The next 11 T cell receptor beta chains were all read from a single sample in a study of read filtering for tumor transcriptome and immune sequencing. The library was built from roughly 400 ng RNA with molecular barcoded adaptors for alpha/delta and beta/gamma chains. TCRdb re-analysed the reads in MiXCR, keeping a single row per CDR3 protein. The table shows about 39,000 distinct CDR3 sequences, with around 15% occurring only once. The material sequenced was a population of CD138-negative cells sorted from bone marrow. The receptors were sampled from a donor over 35 with multiple myeloma.

Remarks on this clonotype: Given the absence of the conserved phenylalanine or tryptophan at the CDR3 end, a read error is likely. The V and J genes are TRBV29-1 and TRBJ2-1; TRBD2 aligns across 8 bases. In germline, CDR1 is SQVTM, CDR2 ANQGSEA. V shed 6 bases and J 5 bases; nucleotides not matched to a gene: 12. The CDR3 covers 15 residues. CDR3 loop: CSVRGGLAADNEQFL. The CDR3 nucleotides are TGCAGCGTCCGGGGGGGGCTAGCGGCCGACAATGAGCAGTTCCTC.

The table lists this clonotype with many counts. This chain links TRBV20-1 with TRBJ1-3; perhaps TRBD1 as D (6 bases). V was shortened by 1 base and J by 3 bases, with 13 bases between the two germline ends. The CDR3 has 15 amino acids. From germline, CDR1 is DFQATT and CDR2 SNEGSKA (reference sequence). The CDR3 bases are TGCAGTGCTAGAGTGAGGACAGTCCATGGAAACACCATATATTTT. This sequence encodes CSARVRTVHGNTIYF.

In this sample, this clonotype turned up many times. The chain is built from TRBV7-9 and TRBJ2-2; D call uncertain. V lost 1 base and J 2 bases, leaving 5 bases between the germline ends. This CDR3 is 14 amino acids long. Looked up from germline, CDR1 is SEHNR and CDR2 is FQNEAQ (reference sequence). The CDR3 loop is CASSLGSNTGELFF. In DNA, the CDR3 is TGTGCCAGCAGCTTAGGTAGTAACACCGGGGAGCTGTTTTTT.

This clonotype came up many times. CDR3 region: CASGGTLYNEQFF. The CDR3 DNA sequence: TGCGCCAGCGGAGGGACTCTATACAATGAGCAGTTCTTC. This sequence joins TRBV5-1 and TRBJ2-1; weak D call: TRBD2 (6 bases). This CDR3 region has 13 residues. The germline V gene encodes CDR1 SGHRS and CDR2 YFSETQ. With 7 bases removed from V and 4 bases from J, the gap between germline ends came to 12 bases.

A few counts support this clonotype. Given a much more abundant clone one base away, this may be a read error. The chain recombines TRBV4-2 with TRBJ2-3; D not certain. CDR1 is LGHNA and CDR2 is YNFKEQ in the germline V gene. The CDR3 spans 13 residues. CDR3 in amino acids: CASTYRGADTRYF. The DNA for the CDR3 is TGTGCCAGCACGTACCGTGGTGCAGATACGCGGTATTTT.

This clonotype is classed as medium-sized (0.01 to 0.1%). The rearrangement links TRBV25-1 to TRBJ2-1, with D maybe TRBD1 (6 bases). The germline V gene encodes CDR1 MGHDK and CDR2 SYGVNS. V lost 3 bases and J 7 bases, leaving 10 bases between the germline ends. CDR3 length equals 13 residues. CDR3 amino acids: CASSDTGINEQFF. DNA for the CDR3: TGTGCCAGCAGTGATACAGGGATAAATGAGCAGTTCTTC. The whole variable domain, filled in from reference TRBV25-1 and TRBJ2-1, reads EADIYQTPRYLVIGTGKKITLECSQTMGHDKMYWYQQDPGMELHLIHYSYGVNSTEKGDLSSESTVSRIRTEHFPLTLESARPSHTSQYLCASSDTGINEQFFGPGTRLTVL.

This clonotype showed up many times. This chain joins TRBV19 and TRBJ1-2, with TRBD1 identical over 8 bases. The germline V gene has CDR1 LNHDA and CDR2 SQIVND (reference sequence). Trimming at V came to 9 bases and at J to 4 bases, leaving 10 bases not matched to a gene. The CDR3 has 14 residues. CDR3 loop: CASQTRGLGYGYTF. CDR3 DNA: TGTGCCAGCCAGACCAGGGGGCTTGGCTATGGCTACACCTTC.

Many counts were recorded for this clonotype. The chain combines TRBV7-9 with TRBJ2-3; 8 bases agree with TRBD1. The CDR3 covers 16 residues. The germline V gene has CDR1 SEHNR and CDR2 FQNEAQ (reference sequence). Trimming took 5 bases from V and 5 from J; bases not matched to a gene: 12. CDR3 nucleotides: TGTGCCAGCAGCACCCGTGGGCAGGGGGCGCGAGATACGCAGTATTTT. It translates to CASSTRGQGARDTQYF.

This clonotype occurred many times. CDR3 protein: CSATEQGVAKNIQYF. The CDR3 nucleotides read TGCAGTGCTACCGAACAGGGCGTAGCCAAAAACATTCAGTACTTC. This chain links TRBV20-1 with TRBJ2-4; TRBD1 is a possible D gene (6 bases). Between the trimmed V and J ends, which lost 4 bases and 0 bases, there was a span of 13 bases. CDR1 and CDR2 from the germline V gene are DFQATT and SNEGSKA (reference sequence). The CDR3 covers 15 residues.

This clonotype has a count of ten or more. This chain uses TRBV6-1 with TRBJ1-1; unclear D gene. The CDR3 has 14 amino acids. The germline gives CDR1 MNHNS, CDR2 SASEGT. The V end lost 6 bases, the J end lost 0 bases, and 11 bases lay between the germline ends. The CDR3 DNA is TGTGCCAGCAGGGCGCCCTATGTGAACACTGAAGCTTTCTTT. The encoded protein is CASRAPYVNTEAFF.

This clonotype was seen ten or more times. The chain employs TRBV2 and TRBJ2-7; D uncertain. Looked up from germline, CDR1 is SNHLY and CDR2 is FYNNEI. The ends were cut back, 4 bases at V and 4 bases at J, with 8 bases in the middle. The CDR3 length is 12 residues. The CDR3 reads CASSVQTYEQYF. The CDR3 DNA reads as TGTGCCAGCAGTGTACAGACTTACGAGCAGTACTTC. The full variable domain, in which reference TRBV2 and TRBJ2-7 provide the parts outside the CDR3, is EPEVTQTPSHQVTQMGQEVILRCVPISNHLYFYWYRQILGQKVEFLVSFYNNEISEKSEIFDDQFSVERPDGSNFTLKIRSTKLEDSAMYFCASSVQTYEQYFGPGTRLTVT.